This T cell receptor (beta chain) was sequenced in a study of T cells in Graves' hyperthyroidism and ophthalmopathy. RNA transcripts served as the template for amplifying TCR beta CDR3 regions. First-round RT-PCR targeting the TCR CDR3 was performed with the HTBI primer set. TCRdb fed the multiplex PCR reads into MiXCR, producing one record per CDR3 protein. Here the sample spans around 350,000 distinct CDR3 sequences, about 17% being singletons. Germline CDR1 reads MNHEY; CDR2 reads SVGAGI. Trimming cost V 2 bases and J 2 bases, with 4 bases left between them. CDR3 length: 13 amino acids. This clonotype occurred a few times.

Sequencing was done on a sample of blood. The genes are TRBV6-5 and TRBJ2-1; D is ambiguous. The sequence was obtained from a woman in her twenties or thirties with Graves' hyperthyroidism that later progressed to Graves' ophthalmopathy. CDR3 bases: TGTGCCAGCAGTTACGGTACCTACAATGAGCAGTTCTTC. Amino acids: CASSYGTYNEQFF.